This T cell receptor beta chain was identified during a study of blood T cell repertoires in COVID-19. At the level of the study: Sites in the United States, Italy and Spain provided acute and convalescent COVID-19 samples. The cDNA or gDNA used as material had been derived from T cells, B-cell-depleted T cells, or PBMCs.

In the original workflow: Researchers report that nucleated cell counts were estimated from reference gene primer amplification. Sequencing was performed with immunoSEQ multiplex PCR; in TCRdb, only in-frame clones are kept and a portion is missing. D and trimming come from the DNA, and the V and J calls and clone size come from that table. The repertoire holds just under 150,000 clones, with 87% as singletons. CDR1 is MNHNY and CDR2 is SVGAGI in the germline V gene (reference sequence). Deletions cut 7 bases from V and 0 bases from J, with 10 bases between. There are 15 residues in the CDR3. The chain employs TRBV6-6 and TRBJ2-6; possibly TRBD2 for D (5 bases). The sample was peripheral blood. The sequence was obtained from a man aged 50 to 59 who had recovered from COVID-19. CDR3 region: CASIDYTSGANVLTF. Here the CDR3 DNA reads TGTGCCAGCATCGACTACACCTCTGGGGCCAACGTCCTGACTTTC.